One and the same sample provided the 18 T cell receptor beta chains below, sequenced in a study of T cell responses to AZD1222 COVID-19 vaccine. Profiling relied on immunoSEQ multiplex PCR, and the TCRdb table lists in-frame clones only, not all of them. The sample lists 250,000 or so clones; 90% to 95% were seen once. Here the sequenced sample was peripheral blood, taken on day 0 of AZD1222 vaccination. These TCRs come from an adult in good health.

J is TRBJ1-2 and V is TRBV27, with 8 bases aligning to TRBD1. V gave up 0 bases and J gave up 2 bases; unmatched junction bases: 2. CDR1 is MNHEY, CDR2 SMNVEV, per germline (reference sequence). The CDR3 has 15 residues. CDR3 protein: CASSLSRGRNYGYTF. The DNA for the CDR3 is TGTGCCAGCAGTTTATCCAGGGGGCGAAACTATGGCTACACCTTC.

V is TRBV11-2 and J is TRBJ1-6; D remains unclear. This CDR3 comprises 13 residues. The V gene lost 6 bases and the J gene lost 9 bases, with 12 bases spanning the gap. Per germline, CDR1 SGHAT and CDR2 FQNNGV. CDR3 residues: CASSPDISSPLHF. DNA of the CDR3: TGTGCCAGCAGTCCTGACATAAGTTCACCCCTCCACTTT.

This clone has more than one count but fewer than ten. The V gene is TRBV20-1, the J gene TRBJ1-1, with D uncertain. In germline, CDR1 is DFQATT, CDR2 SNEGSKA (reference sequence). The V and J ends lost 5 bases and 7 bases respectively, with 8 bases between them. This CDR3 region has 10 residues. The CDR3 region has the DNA TGCAGTGCTGTCGTTCTTGAAGCTTTCTTT. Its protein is CSAVVLEAFF.

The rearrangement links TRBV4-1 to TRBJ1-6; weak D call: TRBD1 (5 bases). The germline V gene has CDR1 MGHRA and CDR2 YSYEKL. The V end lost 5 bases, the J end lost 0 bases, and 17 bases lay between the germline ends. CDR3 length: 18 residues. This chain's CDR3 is CASSGVPRESSYNSPLHF. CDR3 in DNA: TGCGCCAGCAGCGGAGTACCCAGGGAGAGCTCCTATAATTCACCCCTCCACTTT.

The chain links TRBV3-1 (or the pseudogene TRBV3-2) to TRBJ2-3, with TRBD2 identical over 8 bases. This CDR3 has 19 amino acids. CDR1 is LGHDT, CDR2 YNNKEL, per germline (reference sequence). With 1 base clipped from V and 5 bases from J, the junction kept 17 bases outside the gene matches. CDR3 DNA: TGTGCCAGCAGCCAAGTGCCGGGGGGGGACGGGTTTGAGGGAGATACGCAGTATTTT. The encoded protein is CASSQVPGGDGFEGDTQYF.

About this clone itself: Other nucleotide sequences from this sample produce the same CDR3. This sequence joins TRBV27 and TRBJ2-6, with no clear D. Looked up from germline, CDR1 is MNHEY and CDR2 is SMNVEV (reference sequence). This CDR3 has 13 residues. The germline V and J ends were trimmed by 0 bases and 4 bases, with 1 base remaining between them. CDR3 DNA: TGTGCCAGCAGTTTATCCGGGGCCAACGTCCTGACTTTC. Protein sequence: CASSLSGANVLTF.

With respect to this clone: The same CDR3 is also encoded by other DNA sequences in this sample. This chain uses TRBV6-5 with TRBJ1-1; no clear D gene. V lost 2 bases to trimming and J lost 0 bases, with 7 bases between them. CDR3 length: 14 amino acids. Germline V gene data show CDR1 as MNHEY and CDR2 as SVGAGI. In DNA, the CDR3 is TGTGCCAGCAGTTACACCGACATGAACACTGAAGCTTTCTTT. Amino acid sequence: CASSYTDMNTEAFF.

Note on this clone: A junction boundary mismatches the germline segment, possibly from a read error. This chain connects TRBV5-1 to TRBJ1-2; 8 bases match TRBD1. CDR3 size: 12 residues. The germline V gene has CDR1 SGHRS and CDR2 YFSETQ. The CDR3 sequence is CASSLAGTGILF. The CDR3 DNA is TGCGCCAGCAGCTTGGCAGGGACAGGTATTCTCTTC.

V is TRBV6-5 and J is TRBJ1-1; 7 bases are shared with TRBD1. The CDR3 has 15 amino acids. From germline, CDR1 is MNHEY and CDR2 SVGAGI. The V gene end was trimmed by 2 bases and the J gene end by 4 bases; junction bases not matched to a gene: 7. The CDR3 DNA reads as TGTGCCAGCAGTTACACAAGACAGGGTAGCACTGAAGCTTTCTTT. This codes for CASSYTRQGSTEAFF.

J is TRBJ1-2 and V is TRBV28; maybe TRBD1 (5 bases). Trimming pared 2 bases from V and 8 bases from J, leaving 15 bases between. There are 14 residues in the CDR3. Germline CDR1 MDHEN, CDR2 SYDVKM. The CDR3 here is CASSLIQDGEGYTF. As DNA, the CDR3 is TGTGCCAGCAGTTTAATACAGGACGGAGAGGGCTACACCTTC.

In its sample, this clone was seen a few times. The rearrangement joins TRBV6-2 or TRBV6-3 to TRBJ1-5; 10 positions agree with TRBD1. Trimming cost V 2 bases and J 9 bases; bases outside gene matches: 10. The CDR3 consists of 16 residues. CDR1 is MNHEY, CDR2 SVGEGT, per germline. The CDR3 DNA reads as TGTGCCAGCAGTTACGAGGGACAGGGGCGACTCGGGCCCCAGCATTTT. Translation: CASSYEGQGRLGPQHF.

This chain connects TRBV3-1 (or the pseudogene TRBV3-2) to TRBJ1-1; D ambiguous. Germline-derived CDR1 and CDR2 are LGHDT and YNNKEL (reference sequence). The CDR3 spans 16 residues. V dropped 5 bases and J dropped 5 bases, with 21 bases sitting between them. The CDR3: CASSWELTPSWTEAFF. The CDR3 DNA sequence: TGTGCCAGCAGCTGGGAACTAACTCCTAGTTGGACTGAAGCTTTCTTT.

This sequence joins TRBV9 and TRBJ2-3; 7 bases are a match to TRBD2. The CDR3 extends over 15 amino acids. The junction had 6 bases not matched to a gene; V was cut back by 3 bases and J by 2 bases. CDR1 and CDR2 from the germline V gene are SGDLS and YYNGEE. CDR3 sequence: CASSEASGDTDTQYF. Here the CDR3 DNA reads TGTGCCAGCAGCGAGGCTAGCGGAGACACAGATACGCAGTATTTT.

The CDR3 is CASSERGPRDTGELFF. CDR3 DNA: TGTGCCAGTAGTGAAAGGGGCCCGCGGGACACCGGGGAGCTGTTTTTT. The V and J genes are TRBV19 and TRBJ2-2; D assignment may be TRBD1 or TRBD2 (5 bases each). Trimming shortened V by 5 bases and J by 3 bases, and 16 bases separated the two germline ends. This CDR3 spans 16 amino acids. Looked up from germline, CDR1 is LNHDA and CDR2 is SQIVND (reference sequence).

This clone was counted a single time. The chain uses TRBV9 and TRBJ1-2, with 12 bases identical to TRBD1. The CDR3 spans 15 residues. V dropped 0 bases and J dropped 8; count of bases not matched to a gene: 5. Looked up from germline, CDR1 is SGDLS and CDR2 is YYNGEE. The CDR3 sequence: CASSVGGTGGQGYTF. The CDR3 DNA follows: TGTGCCAGCAGCGTAGGAGGGACAGGGGGCCAAGGCTACACCTTC.

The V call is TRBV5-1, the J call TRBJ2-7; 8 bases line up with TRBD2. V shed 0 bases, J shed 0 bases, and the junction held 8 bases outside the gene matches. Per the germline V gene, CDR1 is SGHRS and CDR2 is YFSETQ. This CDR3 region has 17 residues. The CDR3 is CASSLAGGPASSYEQYF. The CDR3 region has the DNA TGCGCCAGCAGCTTGGCGGGGGGGCCGGCTAGCTCCTACGAGCAGTACTTC.

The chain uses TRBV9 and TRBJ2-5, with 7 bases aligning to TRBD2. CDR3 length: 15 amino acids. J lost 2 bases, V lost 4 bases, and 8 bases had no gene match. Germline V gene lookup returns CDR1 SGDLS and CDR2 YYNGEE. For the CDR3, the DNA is TGTGCCAGCAGCACAACCGGGACTAATCAAGAGACCCAGTACTTC. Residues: CASSTTGTNQETQYF.

CDR3 sequence (DNA): TGCGCCAGCAGCCAGACCTCAACAGGGAGGGTTTATGGCTACACCTTC. This gives the protein CASSQTSTGRVYGYTF. The rearrangement links TRBV4-1 to TRBJ1-2, with D maybe TRBD1 (6 bases). Trimming cost V 3 bases and J 5 bases, with 19 bases left between them. CDR1 MGHRA and CDR2 YSYEKL come from the germline V gene. This CDR3 spans 16 amino acids.